This T cell receptor (beta chain) was retrieved from a study of control samples from healthy donors and cancer patients. The assay was immunoSEQ multiplex PCR, and TCRdb's table has in-frame clones only and misses some. The data hold some 95,000 clones, with 80% to 90% observed a single time. The V gene's germline CDR1 is MDHEN and CDR2 SYDVKM. This CDR3 contains 14 residues. The ends were cut back, 6 bases at V and 4 bases at J, with 16 bases in the middle. Sequencing input: blood. The clonotype comes from a man between 25 and 39 years old in good health. J is TRBJ2-7 and V is TRBV28, with D uncertain. The CDR3 protein is CASRQADYVYEQYF. The CDR3 region has the DNA TGTGCCAGCAGGCAAGCTGATTACGTATACGAGCAGTACTTC. Together with reference TRBV28 and TRBJ2-7, the CDR3 gives the full variable domain: DVKVTQSSRYLVKRTGEKVFLECVQDMDHENMFWYRQDPGLGLRLIYFSYDVKMKEKGDIPEGYSVSREKKERFSLILESASTNQTSMYLCASRQADYVYEQYFGPGTRLTVT.